The 3 T cell receptor beta chains reported below all come from one sample, sequenced in a study of tumor-infiltrating lymphocytes in primary liver carcinoma (dated by TCRdb to about 2017). Total RNA and DNA were co-extracted from approximately 20-30 mg of bulk tissue with the AllPrep DNA/RNA mini kit, without cell sorting. TCRdb shows the sequencer as Illumina HiSeq 2500. TCRbeta-specific cDNA was reverse-transcribed from 500 ng total RNA using a constant-region primer and ProtoScript II reverse transcriptase. The TCRbeta libraries were prepared through three rounds of nested multiplex PCR following a slightly modified ARM-PCR procedure. The first two PCR rounds used multiplex TRBV1-TRBV30 forward primers with a Cbeta reverse primer, each for approximately 11 cycles. TCRdb ran its own pipeline on the public reads, namely fastp trimming at Q25 and MiXCR clone calling, and kept in-frame beta chains. Entries are consolidated by CDR3 protein sequence, retaining the most common genes and DNA. This sample comprises roughly 20,000 distinct CDR3 sequences, almost 80% of them detected only once. The ten largest clones add up to under 45% of the sample.

The source material was liver tumor tissue from sampling region 1. What this sample's cell subset or site label stands for: tumor region T1, superior pole. These receptors all stem from a woman between 25 and 40 years old with primary liver carcinoma and hepatitis B virus infection.

With regard to this clonotype: Germline and junction disagree at one end, which may indicate a read error. The rearrangement uses TRBV6-2 or TRBV6-3 and TRBJ1-1, with no clear D. This CDR3 contains 13 residues. CDR1 is MNHEY and CDR2 is SVGEGT in the germline V gene. CDR3 protein: CASSYQVRTDVFF. Written as DNA, the CDR3 is TGTGCCAGTAGTTACCAGGTCCGAACTGACGTTTTCTTT.

The rearrangement joins TRBV11-2 to TRBJ2-3; the match to TRBD1 covers 7 bases. The J segment lost 5 bases and the V segment lost 10 bases, leaving 18 bases of the junction unmatched. The CDR3 is 16 amino acids. Germline loops: CDR1 SGHAT, CDR2 FQNNGV. The CDR3 spells CAIGRTRQGRGDTQYF. CDR3 bases: TGTGCCATCGGCAGGACGCGACAGGGAAGGGGAGATACGCAGTATTTT.

Points on this clonotype: The junction differs from germline at one of its ends, possibly a read error. V gene TRBV5-6 combines with J gene TRBJ2-2; weak D call: TRBD2 (5 bases). Germline lookup yields CDR1 SGHDT and CDR2 YYEEEE. The CDR3 runs to 15 residues. In DNA form, the CDR3 reads TGTGCCAGCAGCTTGGTACCCGGAGTCACCGGGGAGCTCTCTTTT. Its protein is CASSLVPGVTGELSF.